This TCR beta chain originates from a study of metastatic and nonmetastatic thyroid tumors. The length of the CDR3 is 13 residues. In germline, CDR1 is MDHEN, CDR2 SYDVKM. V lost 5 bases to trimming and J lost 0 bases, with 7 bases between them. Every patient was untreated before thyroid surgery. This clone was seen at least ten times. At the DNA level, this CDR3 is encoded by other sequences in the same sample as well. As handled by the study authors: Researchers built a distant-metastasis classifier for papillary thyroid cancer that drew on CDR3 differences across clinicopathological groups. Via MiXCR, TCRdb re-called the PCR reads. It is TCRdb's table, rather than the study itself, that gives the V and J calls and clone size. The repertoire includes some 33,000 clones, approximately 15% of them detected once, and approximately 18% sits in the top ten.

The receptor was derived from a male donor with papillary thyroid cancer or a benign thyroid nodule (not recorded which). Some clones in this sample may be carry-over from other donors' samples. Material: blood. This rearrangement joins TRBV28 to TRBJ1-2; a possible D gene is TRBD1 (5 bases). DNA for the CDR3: TGTGCCAGCAGTCTGGACACTAACTATGGCTACACCTTC. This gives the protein CASSLDTNYGYTF.